What follows are 3 T cell receptor beta chains derived from one specimen sequenced in a study of T cells in Graves' hyperthyroidism and ophthalmopathy. Using RNA transcripts as the source, TCR beta CDR3 regions were amplified. First-round RT-PCR with HTBI primers amplified the TCR CDR3 region. TCRdb reprocessed the multiplex PCR reads via MiXCR and lists one record per CDR3 protein. The sample has fewer than 650,000 distinct CDR3 sequences, around 14% seen once. The sample was blood. These receptors were collected from a woman aged 18-29 years with Graves' ophthalmopathy.

The chain recombines TRBV28 with TRBJ2-7; 11 bases are shared with TRBD2. The J segment lost 3 bases and the V segment lost 5 bases, leaving 3 bases of the junction unmatched. This CDR3 has 14 residues. Germline V CDR1 and CDR2: MDHEN, SYDVKM. CDR3: CASSRLAGRYEQYF. Here the CDR3 DNA reads TGTGCCAGCAGTAGACTAGCGGGACGCTACGAGCAGTACTTC.

The sample holds many counts of this clonotype. The V call is TRBV11-2, the J call TRBJ2-5; 7 nucleotides align to TRBD2. This CDR3 contains 15 residues. The trim removed 4 bases at V and 1 base at J, leaving 6 bases unmatched. Germline V gene sequence: CDR1 SGHAT, CDR2 FQNNGV. The CDR3 reads CASSSTRGVQETQYF. CDR3 nucleotide sequence: TGTGCCAGCAGCTCCACCCGGGGGGTCCAAGAGACCCAGTACTTC.

This clonotype was counted many times. The chain combines TRBV11-2 with TRBJ2-7; D tentatively reads TRBD1 or TRBD2 (5 bases each). CDR1 is SGHAT and CDR2 is FQNNGV in the germline V gene. Trimming pared 2 bases from V and 3 bases from J, leaving 14 bases between. The CDR3 is 15 amino acids. CDR3 in DNA: TGTGCCAGCAGCTTATTTCGACGGGGCTTCTACGAGCAGTACTTC. Translating gives CASSLFRRGFYEQYF.